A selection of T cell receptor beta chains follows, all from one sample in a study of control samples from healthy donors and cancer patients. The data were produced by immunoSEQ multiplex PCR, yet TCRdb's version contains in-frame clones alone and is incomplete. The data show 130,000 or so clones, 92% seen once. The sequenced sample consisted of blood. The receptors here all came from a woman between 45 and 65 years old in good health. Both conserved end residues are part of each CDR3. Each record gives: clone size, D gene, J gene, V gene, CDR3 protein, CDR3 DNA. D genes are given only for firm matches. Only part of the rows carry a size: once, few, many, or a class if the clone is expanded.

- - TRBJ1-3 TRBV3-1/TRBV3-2 CASSQAGLSGNTIYF TGTGCCAGCAGCCAGGCAGGGCTCTCTGGAAACACCATATATTTT
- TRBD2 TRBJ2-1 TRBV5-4 CASSLGLAADEQFF TGTGCCAGCAGCTTGGGACTAGCAGCCGATGAGCAGTTCTTC
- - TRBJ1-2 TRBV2 CASSVVGSGYGYTF TGTGCCAGCAGTGTGGTGGGATCTGGCTATGGCTACACCTTC
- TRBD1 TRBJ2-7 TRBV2 CASSWTGGTYEQYF TGTGCCAGCAGCTGGACAGGGGGAACCTACGAGCAGTACTTC
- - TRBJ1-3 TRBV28 CASSNERSGGNTIYF TGTGCCAGCAGTAACGAGCGATCCGGGGGAAACACCATATATTTT
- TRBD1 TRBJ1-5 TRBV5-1 CASSMTGEGQPQHF TGCGCCAGCAGCATGACAGGGGAAGGCCAGCCCCAGCATTTT
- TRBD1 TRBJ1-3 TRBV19 CASSITAGRDSSGNTIYF TGTGCCAGTAGTATTACCGCCGGCCGGGACAGCTCTGGAAACACCATATATTTT
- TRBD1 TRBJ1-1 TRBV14 CASSEARGKFTEAFF TGTGCCAGCAGCGAAGCCAGGGGGAAGTTCACTGAAGCTTTCTTT
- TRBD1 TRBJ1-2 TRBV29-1 CSVETGGNYGYTF TGCAGCGTTGAAACAGGGGGCAACTATGGCTACACCTTC
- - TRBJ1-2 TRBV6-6 CATRGLDYGYTF TGTGCCACGCGGGGACTTGACTATGGCTACACCTTC
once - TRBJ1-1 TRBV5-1 CASSGAHTEAFF TGCGCCAGCAGCGGGGCGCACACTGAAGCTTTCTTT
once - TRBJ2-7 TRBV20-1 CSASSGGRSEQYF TGCAGTGCTAGTTCTGGGGGGCGGAGCGAGCAGTACTTC
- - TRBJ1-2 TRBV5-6 CASSLVLDSRGYTF TGTGCCAGCAGCTTGGTCCTGGACAGCCGTGGCTACACCTTC
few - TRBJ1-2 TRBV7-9 CASSAGGERYGYTF TGTGCCAGCAGCGCAGGAGGGGAGCGCTATGGCTACACCTTC
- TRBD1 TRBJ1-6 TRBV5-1 CASSLADRASPLHF TGCGCCAGCAGCTTAGCTGACAGGGCTTCACCCCTCCACTTT
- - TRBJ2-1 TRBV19 CASRLTLRNEQFF TGTGCCAGTAGGTTGACACTAAGGAATGAGCAGTTCTTC
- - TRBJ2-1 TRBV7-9 CASSSGQYYEQFF TGTGCCAGCAGCTCTGGACAGTACTATGAGCAGTTCTTC
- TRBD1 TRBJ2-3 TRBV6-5 CASSDTGVYKDTQYF TGTGCCAGCAGCGATACAGGGGTGTATAAAGATACGCAGTATTTT
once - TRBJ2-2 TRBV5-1 CASSAGGVGELFF TGCGCCAGCAGCGCCGGCGGGGTCGGGGAGCTGTTTTTT
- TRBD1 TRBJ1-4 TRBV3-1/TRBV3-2 CASSRDPGQGVEKLFF TGTGCCAGCAGCCGCGACCCGGGACAGGGTGTTGAAAAACTGTTTTTT
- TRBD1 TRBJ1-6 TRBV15 CATSRGTGGSSPLHF TGTGCCACCAGCAGAGGGACAGGGGGGAGTTCACCCCTCCACTTT
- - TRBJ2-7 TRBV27 CASSPYSRNTYEQYF TGTGCCAGCAGTCCCTACTCCAGGAACACCTACGAGCAGTACTTC
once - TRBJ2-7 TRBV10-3 CAISGTRGYEQYF TGTGCCATCAGTGGAACTCGTGGCTACGAGCAGTACTTC
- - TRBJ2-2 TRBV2 CASSEKGGQLHGELFF TGTGCCAGCAGTGAAAAAGGAGGACAGTTGCACGGGGAGCTGTTTTTT
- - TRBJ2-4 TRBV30 CAWSPGQGAKNIQYF TGTGCCTGGAGCCCAGGCCAAGGAGCCAAAAACATTCAGTACTTC
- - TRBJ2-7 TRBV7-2 CASSLVVGGSYEQYF TGTGCCAGCAGCTTAGTTGTTGGGGGATCCTACGAGCAGTACTTC
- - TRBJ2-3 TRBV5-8 CASSLGLNTDTQYF TGTGCCAGCAGCTTGGGCCTAAACACAGATACGCAGTATTTT
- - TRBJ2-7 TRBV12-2 CASRPTQATYEQYF TGTGCAAGTCGCCCAACACAGGCCACCTACGAGCAGTACTTC
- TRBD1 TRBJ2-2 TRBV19 CASSSPWTGRPGELFF TGTGCCAGTAGTAGCCCTTGGACAGGGCGTCCCGGGGAGCTGTTTTTT
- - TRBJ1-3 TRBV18 CASSPLPADTPGNTIYF TGTGCCAGCTCACCCCTCCCCGCAGATACCCCTGGAAACACCATATATTTT
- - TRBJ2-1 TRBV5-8 CASSSLNEQFF TGTGCCAGCAGCTCCCTAAATGAGCAGTTCTTC
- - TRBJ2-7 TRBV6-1 CASSESGSILSYEQYF TGTGCCAGCAGTGAATCAGGCTCGATCCTCTCCTACGAGCAGTACTTC
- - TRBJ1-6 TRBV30 CAWSVTADNSPLHF TGTGCCTGGAGTGTGACAGCGGATAATTCACCCCTCCACTTT
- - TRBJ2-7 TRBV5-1 CASSLGDYEQYF TGCGCCAGCAGCTTGGGGGACTACGAGCAGTACTTC
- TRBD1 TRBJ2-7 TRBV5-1 CASSLGDRGLHEQYF TGCGCCAGCAGTCTCGGGGACAGGGGGCTTCACGAGCAGTACTTC
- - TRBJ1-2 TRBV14 CASSQEQAGPGSGYTF TGTGCCAGCAGCCAAGAACAAGCCGGCCCCGGTAGTGGCTACACCTTC
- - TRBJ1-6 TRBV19 CASSFWDSMENSPLHF TGTGCCAGTAGTTTCTGGGACTCGATGGAGAATTCACCCCTCCACTTT
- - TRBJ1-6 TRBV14 CASSLQYVDSPLHF TGTGCCAGCAGCCTCCAATACGTGGATTCACCCCTCCACTTT
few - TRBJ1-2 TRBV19 CASSIGSAGGYGYTF TGTGCCAGTAGTATAGGAAGTGCGGGCGGCTATGGCTACACCTTC
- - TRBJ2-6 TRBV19 CASSHGRGSGANVLTF TGTGCCAGTAGTCATGGTCGGGGCTCTGGGGCCAACGTCCTGACTTTC
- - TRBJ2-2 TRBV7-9 CASSLVPGGELFF TGTGCCAGCAGCTTAGTGCCGGGCGGGGAGCTGTTTTTT
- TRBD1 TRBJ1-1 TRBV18 CASSLLGQGDTEAFF TGTGCCAGCTCACTCCTGGGACAGGGGGACACTGAAGCTTTCTTT
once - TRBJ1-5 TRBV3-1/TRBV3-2 CASSQDGWDSNQPQHF TGTGCCAGCAGCCAAGATGGCTGGGATAGCAATCAGCCCCAGCATTTT
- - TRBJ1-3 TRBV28 CASVTTGNTIYF TGTGCCAGTGTGACCACGGGAAACACCATATATTTT
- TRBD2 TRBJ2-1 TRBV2 CASSHLASGTSPSSSYNEQFF TGTGCCAGCAGTCACCTGGCTAGCGGGACTTCCCCATCTAGCTCCTACAATGAGCAGTTCTTC